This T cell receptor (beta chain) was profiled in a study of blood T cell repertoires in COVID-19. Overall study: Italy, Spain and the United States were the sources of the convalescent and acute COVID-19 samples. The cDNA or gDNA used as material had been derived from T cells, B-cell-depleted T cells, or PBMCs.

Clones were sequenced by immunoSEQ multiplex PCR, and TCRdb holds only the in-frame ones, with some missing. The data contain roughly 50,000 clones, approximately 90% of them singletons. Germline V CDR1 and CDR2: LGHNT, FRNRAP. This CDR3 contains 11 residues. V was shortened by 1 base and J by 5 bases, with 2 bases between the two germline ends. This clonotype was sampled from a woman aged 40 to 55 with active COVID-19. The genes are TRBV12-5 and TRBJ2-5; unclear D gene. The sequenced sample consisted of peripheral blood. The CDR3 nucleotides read TGTGCTAGTGGTTTGGCGGAGACCCAGTACTTC. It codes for CASGLAETQYF.